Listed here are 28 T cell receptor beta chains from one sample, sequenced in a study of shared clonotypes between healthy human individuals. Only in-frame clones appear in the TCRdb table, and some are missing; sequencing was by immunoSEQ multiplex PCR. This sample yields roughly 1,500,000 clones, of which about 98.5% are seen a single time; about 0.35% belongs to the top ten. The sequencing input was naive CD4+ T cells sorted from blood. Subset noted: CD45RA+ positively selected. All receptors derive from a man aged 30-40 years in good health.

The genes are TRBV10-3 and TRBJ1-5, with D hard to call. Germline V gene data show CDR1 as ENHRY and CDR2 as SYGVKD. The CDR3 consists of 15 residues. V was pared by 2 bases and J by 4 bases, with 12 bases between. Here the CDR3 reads CAISEHLGNNQPQHF. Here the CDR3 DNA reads TGTGCCATCAGTGAGCATTTAGGAAATAATCAGCCCCAGCATTTT.

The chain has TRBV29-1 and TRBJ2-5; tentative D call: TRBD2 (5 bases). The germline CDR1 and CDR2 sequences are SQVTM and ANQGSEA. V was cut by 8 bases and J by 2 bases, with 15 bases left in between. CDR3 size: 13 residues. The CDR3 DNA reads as TGCAGCTTCTTTTGGAGGCAACAAGAGACCCAGTACTTC. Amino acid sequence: CSFFWRQQETQYF.

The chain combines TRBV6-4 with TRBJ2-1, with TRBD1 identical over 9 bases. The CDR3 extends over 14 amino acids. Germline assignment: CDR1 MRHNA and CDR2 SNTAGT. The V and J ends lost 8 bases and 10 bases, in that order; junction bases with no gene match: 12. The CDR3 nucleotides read TGTGCCAGCTCCACGATGACAGGGGGAGTCGAGCAGTTCTTC. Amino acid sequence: CASSTMTGGVEQFF.

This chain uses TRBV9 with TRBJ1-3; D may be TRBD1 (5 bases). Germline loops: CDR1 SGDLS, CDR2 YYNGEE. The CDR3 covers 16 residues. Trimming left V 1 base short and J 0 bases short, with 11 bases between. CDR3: CASSVWDALSGNTIYF. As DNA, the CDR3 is TGTGCCAGCAGCGTATGGGACGCCCTCTCTGGAAACACCATATATTTT.

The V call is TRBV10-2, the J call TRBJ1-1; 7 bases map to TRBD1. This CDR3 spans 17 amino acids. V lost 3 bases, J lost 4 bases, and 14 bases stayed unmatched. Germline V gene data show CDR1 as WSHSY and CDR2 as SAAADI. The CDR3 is CASSELRGGEGVTEAFF. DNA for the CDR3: TGCGCCAGCAGTGAACTCAGGGGGGGCGAGGGTGTCACTGAAGCTTTCTTT.

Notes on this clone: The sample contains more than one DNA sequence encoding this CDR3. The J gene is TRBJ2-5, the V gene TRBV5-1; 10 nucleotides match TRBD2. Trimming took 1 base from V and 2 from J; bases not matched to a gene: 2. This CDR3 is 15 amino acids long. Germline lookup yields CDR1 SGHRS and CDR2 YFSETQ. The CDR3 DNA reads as TGCGCCAGCAGCTTGCAACTAGCGGGACAAGAGACCCAGTACTTC. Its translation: CASSLQLAGQETQYF.

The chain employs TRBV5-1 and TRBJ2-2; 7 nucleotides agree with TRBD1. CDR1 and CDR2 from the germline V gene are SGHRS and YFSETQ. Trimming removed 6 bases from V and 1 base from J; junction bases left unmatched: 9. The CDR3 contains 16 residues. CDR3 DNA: TGCGCCAGCACCCTTCGACAGGGTATGAACACCGGGGAGCTGTTTTTT. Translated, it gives CASTLRQGMNTGELFF.

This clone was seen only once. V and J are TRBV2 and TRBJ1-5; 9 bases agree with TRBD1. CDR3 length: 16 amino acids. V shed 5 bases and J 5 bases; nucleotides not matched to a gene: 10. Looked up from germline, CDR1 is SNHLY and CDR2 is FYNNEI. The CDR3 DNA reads TGTGCCAGCAGTCCGTCCCGGGACAGGGCTGATCAGCCCCAGCATTTT. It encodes CASSPSRDRADQPQHF.

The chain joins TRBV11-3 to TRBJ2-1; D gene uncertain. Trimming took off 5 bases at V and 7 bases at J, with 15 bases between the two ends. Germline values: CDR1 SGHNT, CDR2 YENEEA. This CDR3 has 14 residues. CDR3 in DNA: TGTGCCAGCAGCCTCTCACGAGGAGAGAATGAGCAGTTCTTC. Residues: CASSLSRGENEQFF.

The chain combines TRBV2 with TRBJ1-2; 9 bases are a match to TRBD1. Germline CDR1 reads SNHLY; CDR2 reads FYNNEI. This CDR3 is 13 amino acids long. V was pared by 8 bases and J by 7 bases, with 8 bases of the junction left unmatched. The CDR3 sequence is CASGGDRVSGYTF. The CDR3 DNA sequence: TGTGCCAGCGGGGGGGACAGGGTCTCTGGCTACACCTTC.

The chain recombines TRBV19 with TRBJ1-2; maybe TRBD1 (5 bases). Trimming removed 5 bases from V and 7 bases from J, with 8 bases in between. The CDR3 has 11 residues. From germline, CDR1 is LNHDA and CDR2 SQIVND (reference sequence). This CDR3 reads CASSQRGGYTF. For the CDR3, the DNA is TGTGCCAGTAGTCAGAGGGGTGGCTACACCTTC. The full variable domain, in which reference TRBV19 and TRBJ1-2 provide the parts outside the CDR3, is DGGITQSPKYLFRKEGQNVTLSCEQNLNHDAMYWYRQDPGQGLRLIYYSQIVNDFQKGDIAEGYSVSREKKESFPLTVTSAQKNPTAFYLCASSQRGGYTFGSGTRLTVV.

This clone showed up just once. CDR3 protein: CASSSDMGQEKAGYTF. In nucleotides, the CDR3 is TGTGCCAGCAGTTCCGATATGGGACAGGAGAAGGCTGGCTACACCTTC. J is TRBJ1-2 and V is TRBV6-5; 8 nucleotides line up with TRBD1. Germline V gives CDR1 MNHEY, CDR2 SVGAGI. V was pared by 4 bases and J by 7 bases, with 14 bases of the junction left unmatched. The CDR3 spans 16 residues.

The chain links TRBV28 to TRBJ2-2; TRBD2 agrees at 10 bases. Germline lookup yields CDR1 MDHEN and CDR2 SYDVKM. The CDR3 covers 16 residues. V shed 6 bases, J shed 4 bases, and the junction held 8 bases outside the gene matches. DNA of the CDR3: TGTGCCAGCAGCCTTTCTAGCGGGAGCGGCACCGGGGAGCTGTTTTTT. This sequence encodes CASSLSSGSGTGELFF. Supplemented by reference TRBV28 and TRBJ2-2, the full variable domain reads DVKVTQSSRYLVKRTGEKVFLECVQDMDHENMFWYRQDPGLGLRLIYFSYDVKMKEKGDIPEGYSVSREKKERFSLILESASTNQTSMYLCASSLSSGSGTGELFFGEGSRLTVL.

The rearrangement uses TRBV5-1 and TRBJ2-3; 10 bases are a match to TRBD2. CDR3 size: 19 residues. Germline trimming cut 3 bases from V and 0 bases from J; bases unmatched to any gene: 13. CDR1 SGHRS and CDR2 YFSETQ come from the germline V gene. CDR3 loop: CASSSASGSLSASTDTQYF. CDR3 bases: TGCGCCAGCAGCTCGGCTAGCGGGAGTTTGAGTGCGAGCACAGATACGCAGTATTTT. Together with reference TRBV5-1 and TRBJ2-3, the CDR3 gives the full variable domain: KAGVTQTPRYLIKTRGQQVTLSCSPISGHRSVSWYQQTPGQGLQFLFEYFSETQRNKGNFPGRFSGRQFSNSRSEMNVSTLELGDSALYLCASSSASGSLSASTDTQYFGPGTRLTVL.

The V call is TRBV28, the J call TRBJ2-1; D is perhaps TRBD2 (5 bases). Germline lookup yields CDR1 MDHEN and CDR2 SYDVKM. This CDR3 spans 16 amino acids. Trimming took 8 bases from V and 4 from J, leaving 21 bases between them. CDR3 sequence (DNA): TGTGCCAGCCAAATTGGAGGAGGCGGGCAATACAATGAGCAGTTCTTC. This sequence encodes CASQIGGGGQYNEQFF.

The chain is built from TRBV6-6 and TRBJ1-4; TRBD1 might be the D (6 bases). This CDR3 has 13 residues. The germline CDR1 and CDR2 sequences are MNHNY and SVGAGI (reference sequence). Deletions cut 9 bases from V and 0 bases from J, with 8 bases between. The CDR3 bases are TGTGCCAGTACAGGGTCAACTAATGAAAAACTGTTTTTT. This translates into CASTGSTNEKLFF.

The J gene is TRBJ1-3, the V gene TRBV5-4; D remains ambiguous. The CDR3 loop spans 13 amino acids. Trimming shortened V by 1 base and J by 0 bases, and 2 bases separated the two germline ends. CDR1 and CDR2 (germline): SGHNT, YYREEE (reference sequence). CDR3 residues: CASSLYSGNTIYF. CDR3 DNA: TGTGCCAGCAGCTTGTACTCTGGAAACACCATATATTTT. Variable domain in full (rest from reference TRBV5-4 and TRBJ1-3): ETGVTQSPTHLIKTRGQQVTLRCSSQSGHNTVSWYQQALGQGPQFIFQYYREEENGRGNFPPRFSGLQFPNYSSELNVNALELDDSALYLCASSLYSGNTIYFGEGSWLTVV.

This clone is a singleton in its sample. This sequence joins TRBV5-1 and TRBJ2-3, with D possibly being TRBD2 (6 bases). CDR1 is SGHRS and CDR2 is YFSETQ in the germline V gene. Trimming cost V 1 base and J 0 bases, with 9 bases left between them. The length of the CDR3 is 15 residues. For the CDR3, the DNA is TGCGCCAGCAGCTTGTTTACTAGCAGCACAGATACGCAGTATTTT. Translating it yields CASSLFTSSTDTQYF.

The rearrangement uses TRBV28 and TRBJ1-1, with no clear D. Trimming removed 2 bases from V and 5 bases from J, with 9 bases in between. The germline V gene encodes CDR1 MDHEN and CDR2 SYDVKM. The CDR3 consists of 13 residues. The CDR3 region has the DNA TGTGCCAGCAGTTTAGCACAATCTACTGAAGCTTTCTTT. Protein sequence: CASSLAQSTEAFF.

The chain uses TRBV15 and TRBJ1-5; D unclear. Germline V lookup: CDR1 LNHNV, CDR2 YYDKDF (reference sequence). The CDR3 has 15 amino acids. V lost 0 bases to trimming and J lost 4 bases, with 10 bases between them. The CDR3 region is CATSRDSHSNQPQHF. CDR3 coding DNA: TGTGCCACCAGCAGAGATTCTCACTCTAATCAGCCCCAGCATTTT. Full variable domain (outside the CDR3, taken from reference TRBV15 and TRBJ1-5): DAMVIQNPRYQVTQFGKPVTLSCSQTLNHNVMYWYQQKSSQAPKLLFHYYDKDFNNEADTPDNFQSRRPNTSFCFLDIRSPGLGDTAMYLCATSRDSHSNQPQHFGDGTRLSIL.

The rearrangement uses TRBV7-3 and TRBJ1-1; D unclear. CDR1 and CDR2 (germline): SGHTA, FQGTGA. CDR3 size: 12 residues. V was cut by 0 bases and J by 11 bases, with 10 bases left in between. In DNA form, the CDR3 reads TGTGCCAGCAGCTTAACTGGGGATAGGGCTTTCTTT. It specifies CASSLTGDRAFF. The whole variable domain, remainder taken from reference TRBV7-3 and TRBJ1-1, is GAGVSQTPSNKVTEKGKYVELRCDPISGHTALYWYRQSLGQGPEFLIYFQGTGAADDSGLPNDRFFAVRPEGSVSTLKIQRTERGDSAVYLCASSLTGDRAFFGQGTRLTVV.

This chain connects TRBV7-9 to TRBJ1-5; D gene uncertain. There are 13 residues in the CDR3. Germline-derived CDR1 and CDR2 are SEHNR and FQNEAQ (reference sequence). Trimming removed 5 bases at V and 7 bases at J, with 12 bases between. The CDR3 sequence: CASSPRGGQPQHF. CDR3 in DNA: TGTGCCAGCAGCCCCCGGGGTGGCCAGCCCCAGCATTTT.

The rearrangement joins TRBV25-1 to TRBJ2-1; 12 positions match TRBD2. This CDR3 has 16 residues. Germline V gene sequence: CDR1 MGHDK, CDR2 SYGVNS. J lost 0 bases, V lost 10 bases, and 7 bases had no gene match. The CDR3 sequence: CATLTSGRGSYNEQFF. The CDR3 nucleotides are TGTGCCACCTTGACTAGCGGGAGAGGCTCCTACAATGAGCAGTTCTTC.

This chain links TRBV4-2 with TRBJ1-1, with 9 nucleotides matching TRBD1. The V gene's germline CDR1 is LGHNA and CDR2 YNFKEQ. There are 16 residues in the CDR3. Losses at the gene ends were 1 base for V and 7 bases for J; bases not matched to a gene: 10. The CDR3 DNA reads TGTGCCAGCAGCCAAGTAACGTTACAGGGACAGGGTGAAGCTTTCTTT. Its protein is CASSQVTLQGQGEAFF.

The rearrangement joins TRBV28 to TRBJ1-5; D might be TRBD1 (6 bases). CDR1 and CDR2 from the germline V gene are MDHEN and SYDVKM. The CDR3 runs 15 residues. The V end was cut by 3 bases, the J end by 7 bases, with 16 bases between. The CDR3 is CASSFRMVQGQPQHF. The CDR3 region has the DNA TGTGCCAGCAGTTTTCGTATGGTGCAGGGGCAGCCCCAGCATTTT.

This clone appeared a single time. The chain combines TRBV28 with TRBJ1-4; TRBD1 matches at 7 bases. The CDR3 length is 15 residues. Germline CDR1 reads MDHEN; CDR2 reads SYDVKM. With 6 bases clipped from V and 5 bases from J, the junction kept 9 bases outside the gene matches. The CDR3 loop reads CASSSPQGGNEKLFF. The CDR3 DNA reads TGTGCCAGCAGCTCCCCCCAGGGGGGAAATGAAAAACTGTTTTTT.

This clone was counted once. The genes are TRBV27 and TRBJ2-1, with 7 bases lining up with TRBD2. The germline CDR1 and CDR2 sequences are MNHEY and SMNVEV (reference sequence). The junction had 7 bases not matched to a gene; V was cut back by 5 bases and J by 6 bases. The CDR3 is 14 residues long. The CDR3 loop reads CASSLRTSANEQFF. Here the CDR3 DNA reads TGTGCCAGCAGTCTCCGGACTAGTGCCAATGAGCAGTTCTTC.

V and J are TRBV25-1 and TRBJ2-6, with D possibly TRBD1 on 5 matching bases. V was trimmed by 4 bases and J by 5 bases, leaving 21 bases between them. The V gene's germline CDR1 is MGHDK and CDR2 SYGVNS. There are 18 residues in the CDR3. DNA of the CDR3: TGTGCCAGCAGTGCAACCAAAACTGGACAAAGTCGGGCCAACGTCCTGACTTTC. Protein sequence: CASSATKTGQSRANVLTF.